Listed here are 4 T cell receptor beta chains from one sample, sequenced in a study of T cell responses to AZD1222 COVID-19 vaccine. TCRdb's table, derived via immunoSEQ multiplex PCR, lists solely in-frame clones and lacks some. The sample holds 150,000 to 200,000 clones, just over 90% seen once. Material: peripheral blood, obtained 28 days after the second AZD1222 dose. The source is an adult who received the AZD1222 COVID-19 vaccine.

V usage is TRBV5-1 and J usage is TRBJ2-1; D is uncertain. Trimming took 0 bases from V and 0 from J, leaving 31 bases between them. Germline V lookup: CDR1 SGHRS, CDR2 YFSETQ. The CDR3 totals 23 residues. This CDR3 is CASSLAGRFGKRVQLSSYNEQFF. CDR3 coding DNA: TGCGCCAGCAGCTTGGCCGGGCGTTTTGGAAAAAGGGTCCAATTGAGCTCCTACAATGAGCAGTTCTTC.

The rearrangement joins TRBV4-1 to TRBJ2-2, with D hard to call. V shed 4 bases and J shed 3 bases, with 21 bases lying between them. The germline V gene encodes CDR1 MGHRA and CDR2 YSYEKL. The CDR3 contains 18 residues. The CDR3: CASSPSIFWDEDTGELFF. The CDR3 DNA follows: TGCGCCAGCAGCCCCTCGATATTTTGGGATGAGGACACCGGGGAGCTGTTTTTT.

This clone was found a few times. This chain joins TRBV3-1 (or the pseudogene TRBV3-2) and TRBJ1-2; D gene unclear. V lost 0 bases and J lost 6, with 11 bases in between. This CDR3 spans 14 amino acids. Germline assignment: CDR1 LGHDT and CDR2 YNNKEL (reference sequence). CDR3 nucleotides: TGTGCCAGCAGCCAAGATAGTTGGGGAAATGGCTACACCTTC. It specifies CASSQDSWGNGYTF.

The chain uses TRBV24-1 and TRBJ2-3; TRBD2 is a possible D gene (6 bases). The length of the CDR3 is 16 residues. The V end lost 4 bases, the J end lost 0 bases, and 13 bases lay between the germline ends. Looked up from germline, CDR1 is KGHDR and CDR2 is SFDVKD. The CDR3 loop is CATSESGTQSTDTQYF. CDR3 bases: TGTGCCACCAGTGAATCCGGGACTCAAAGCACAGATACGCAGTATTTT.